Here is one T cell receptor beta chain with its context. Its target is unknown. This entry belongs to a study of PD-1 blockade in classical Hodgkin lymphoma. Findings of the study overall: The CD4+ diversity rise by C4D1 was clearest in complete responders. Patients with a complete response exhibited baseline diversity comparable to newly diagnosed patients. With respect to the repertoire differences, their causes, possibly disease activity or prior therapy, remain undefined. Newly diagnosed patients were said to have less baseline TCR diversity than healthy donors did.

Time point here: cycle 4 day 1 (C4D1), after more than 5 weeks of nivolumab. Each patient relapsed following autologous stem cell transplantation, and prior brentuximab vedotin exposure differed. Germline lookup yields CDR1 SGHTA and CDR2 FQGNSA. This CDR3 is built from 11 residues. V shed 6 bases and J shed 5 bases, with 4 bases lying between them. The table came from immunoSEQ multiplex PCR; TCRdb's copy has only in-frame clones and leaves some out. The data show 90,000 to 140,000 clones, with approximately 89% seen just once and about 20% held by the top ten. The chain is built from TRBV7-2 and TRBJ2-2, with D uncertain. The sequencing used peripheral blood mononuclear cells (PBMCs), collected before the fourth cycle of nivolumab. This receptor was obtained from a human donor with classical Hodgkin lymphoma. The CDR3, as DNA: TGTGCCAGCAGTCCGACCGGGGAGCTGTTTTTT. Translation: CASSPTGELFF.